Below are 10 T cell receptor beta chains sequenced from a single sample in a study of T cell responses to AZD1222 COVID-19 vaccine. Assay used: immunoSEQ multiplex PCR; TCRdb lists only in-frame clones, some missing. The table includes 170,000 or so clones, 85% to 90% detected once. The sample was peripheral blood, taken 28 days after the second AZD1222 dose. The receptors stem from an adult who received the AZD1222 COVID-19 vaccine.

The chain is built from TRBV6-5 and TRBJ2-2; 7 bases line up with TRBD1. Germline CDR1 is MNHEY and CDR2 is SVGAGI. With 8 bases clipped from V and 4 bases from J, the junction kept 10 bases outside the gene matches. CDR3 length: 15 amino acids. CDR3: CASGMGTVGTGELFF. In DNA, the CDR3 is TGTGCCAGCGGAATGGGGACAGTGGGCACCGGGGAGCTGTTTTTT.

The chain recombines TRBV19 with TRBJ2-7; weak D call: TRBD2 (5 bases). V was clipped by 3 bases and J by 6 bases, with 12 bases between them. This CDR3 region has 13 residues. Per germline, CDR1 LNHDA and CDR2 SQIVND (reference sequence). CDR3 DNA sequence: TGTGCCAGTAGTATTAGACGGGATGCCGAGCAGTACTTC. Translated: CASSIRRDAEQYF.

CDR3 loop: CASSTPGSPEGETQYF. The DNA for the CDR3 is TGTGCCAGTAGTACCCCGGGTTCCCCCGAGGGAGAGACCCAGTACTTC. The chain has TRBV19 and TRBJ2-5; D is possibly TRBD2 (5 bases). Germline loops: CDR1 LNHDA, CDR2 SQIVND (reference sequence). The V gene lost 4 bases and the J gene lost 4 bases, with 19 bases spanning the gap. The CDR3 has 16 amino acids.

J is TRBJ2-7 and V is TRBV30; D is unclear. Trimming took off 1 base at V and 1 base at J, with 14 bases between the two ends. This CDR3 has 15 residues. Germline-derived CDR1 and CDR2 are GTSNPN and SVGIG (reference sequence). In DNA form, the CDR3 reads TGTGCCTGGAGTGCTTTAGGCCATCGATCCTACGAGCAGTACTTC. This codes for CAWSALGHRSYEQYF.

Concerning this clone itself: Compared with germline, one end of the junction differs, possibly owing to a read error. The chain joins TRBV7-7 to TRBJ2-5; 10 bases agree with TRBD1. Germline V CDR1 and CDR2: SSHAT, FNYEAQ (reference sequence). The CDR3 is made up of 16 amino acids. The CDR3 DNA reads TGTGCTAGCAGCTTAGTAGCGGGACAGGGGTCAGAGACCCAGTACTTC. Residues: CASSLVAGQGSETQYF.

The V and J genes are TRBV19 and TRBJ2-2; D is undetermined. With 7 bases removed from V and 0 bases from J, the gap between germline ends came to 15 bases. Germline V lookup: CDR1 LNHDA, CDR2 SQIVND (reference sequence). This CDR3 has 16 residues. DNA for the CDR3: TGTGCCAGTACCCAACTCCCCCAGGCGAACACCGGGGAGCTGTTTTTT. It encodes CASTQLPQANTGELFF.

The rearrangement links TRBV5-4 to TRBJ1-1; TRBD1 matches at 7 bases. Trimming cost V 4 bases and J 10 bases; bases outside gene matches: 13. This CDR3 spans 14 amino acids. Germline loops: CDR1 SGHNT, CDR2 YYREEE (reference sequence). The CDR3 sequence: CASSPTGSFPGAFF. DNA for the CDR3: TGTGCCAGCAGCCCGACAGGGTCTTTTCCTGGAGCTTTCTTT.

This chain uses TRBV3-1 (or the pseudogene TRBV3-2) with TRBJ1-4; D might be TRBD1 (5 bases). Trimming took off 7 bases at V and 8 bases at J, with 8 bases between the two ends. Germline V gene data show CDR1 as LGHDT and CDR2 as YNNKEL (reference sequence). The CDR3 is 11 amino acids. The CDR3 DNA sequence: TGTGCCAGCATCCGGGGGGAAAAACTGTTTTTT. Translated: CASIRGEKLFF.

This clone was observed a single time. V and J are TRBV9 and TRBJ1-3; D unclear. CDR1 is SGDLS and CDR2 is YYNGEE in the germline V gene. V gave up 0 bases and J gave up 0 bases, with 10 bases separating them. CDR3 length: 16 residues. The CDR3 spells CASSVDPDSSGNTIYF. CDR3 bases: TGTGCCAGCAGCGTAGACCCGGATTCCTCTGGAAACACCATATATTTT.

The chain uses TRBV6-1 and TRBJ1-5, with D unresolved. Germline assignment: CDR1 MNHNS and CDR2 SASEGT. The V gene lost 2 bases and the J gene lost 3 bases, with 5 bases spanning the gap. The CDR3 sequence is 13 residues long. CDR3 nucleotide sequence: TGTGCCAGCAGTGAACAGGTCAATCAGCCCCAGCATTTT. Amino acids: CASSEQVNQPQHF.